This is a list of T cell receptor beta chains from one sample in a study of radiotherapy plus CTLA-4 blockade in lung cancer. Profiled with immunoSEQ multiplex PCR; TCRdb holds only in-frame clones, not every one. The data hold about 87,000 clones, with approximately 86% observed a single time. The sample here was peripheral blood, taken from a patient treated with radiotherapy plus ipilimumab. These receptors were taken from a human donor with non-small cell lung cancer that progressed on radiotherapy plus ipilimumab. Each CDR3 is given with its conserved first and last residue. D genes are given only for firm matches.

J gene	D gene	V gene	CDR3 DNA	CDR3 protein
TRBJ2-7	.	TRBV7-2	TGTGCCAGCAGCTTAGAAGGTACCTACGAGCAGTACTTC	CASSLEGTYEQYF
TRBJ1-2	TRBD1	TRBV7-2	TGTGCCAGCCGGACAGGGGGCGGAAGCGGCTACACCTTC	CASRTGGGSGYTF
TRBJ1-5	TRBD1	TRBV5-1	TGCGCCAGCAGCCGGGACAGGGGGGATCAGCCCCAGCATTTT	CASSRDRGDQPQHF
TRBJ2-1	.	TRBV5-6	TGTGCCAGCAGCTGGGGCACCAACAATGAGCAGTTCTTC	CASSWGTNNEQFF
TRBJ2-3	.	TRBV4-3	TGCGCCAGCAGCCAAGATAAATATTCTGGGGATACGCAGTATTTT	CASSQDKYSGDTQYF
TRBJ1-4	TRBD1	TRBV9	TGTGCCAGCAGCGCCGGGACAGGGAGTGAAAAACTGTTTTTT	CASSAGTGSEKLFF
TRBJ1-5	.	TRBV7-9	TGTGCCAGCAGCTACTCCTCAGGGAGCAATCAGCCCCAGCATTTT	CASSYSSGSNQPQHF
TRBJ1-5	TRBD1	TRBV6-6	TGTGCCAGCAGTCGGCAACAGGGGCACCAGCCCCAGCATTTT	CASSRQQGHQPQHF
TRBJ1-5	TRBD1	TRBV6-6	TGTGCCAGCACCGGACAGGCCGGTGTGGACGGACAGCCCCAGCATTTT	CASTGQAGVDGQPQHF
TRBJ1-3	.	TRBV30	TGTGCCTGGAATCCACTGGGGTCGTCTGGAAACACCATATATTTT	CAWNPLGSSGNTIYF